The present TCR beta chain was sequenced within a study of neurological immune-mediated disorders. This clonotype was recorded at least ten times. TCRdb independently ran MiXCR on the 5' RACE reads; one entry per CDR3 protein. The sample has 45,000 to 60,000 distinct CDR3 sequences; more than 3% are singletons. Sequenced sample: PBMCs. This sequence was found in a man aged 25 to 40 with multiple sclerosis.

Written as DNA, the CDR3 is TGTGCCAGCAGTTCCCTGTTGGAGACCCAGTACTTC. Protein: CASSSLLETQYF. This chain joins TRBV12-3 or TRBV12-4 and TRBJ2-5; D unclear. The V end lost 4 bases, the J end lost 5 bases, and 8 bases lay between the germline ends. The CDR3 is 12 residues long.